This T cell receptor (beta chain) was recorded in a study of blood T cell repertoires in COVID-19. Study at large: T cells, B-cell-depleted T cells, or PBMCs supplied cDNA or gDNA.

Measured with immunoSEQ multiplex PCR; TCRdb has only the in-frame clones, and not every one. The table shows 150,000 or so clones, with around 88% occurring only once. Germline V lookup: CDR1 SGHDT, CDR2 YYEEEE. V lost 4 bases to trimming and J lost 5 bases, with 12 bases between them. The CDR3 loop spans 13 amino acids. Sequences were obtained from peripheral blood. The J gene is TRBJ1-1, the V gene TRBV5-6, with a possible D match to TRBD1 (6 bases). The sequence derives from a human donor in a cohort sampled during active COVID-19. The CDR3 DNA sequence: TGTGCCAGCAGCACCTCCAGGGGTACTGAAGCTTTCTTT. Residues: CASSTSRGTEAFF.